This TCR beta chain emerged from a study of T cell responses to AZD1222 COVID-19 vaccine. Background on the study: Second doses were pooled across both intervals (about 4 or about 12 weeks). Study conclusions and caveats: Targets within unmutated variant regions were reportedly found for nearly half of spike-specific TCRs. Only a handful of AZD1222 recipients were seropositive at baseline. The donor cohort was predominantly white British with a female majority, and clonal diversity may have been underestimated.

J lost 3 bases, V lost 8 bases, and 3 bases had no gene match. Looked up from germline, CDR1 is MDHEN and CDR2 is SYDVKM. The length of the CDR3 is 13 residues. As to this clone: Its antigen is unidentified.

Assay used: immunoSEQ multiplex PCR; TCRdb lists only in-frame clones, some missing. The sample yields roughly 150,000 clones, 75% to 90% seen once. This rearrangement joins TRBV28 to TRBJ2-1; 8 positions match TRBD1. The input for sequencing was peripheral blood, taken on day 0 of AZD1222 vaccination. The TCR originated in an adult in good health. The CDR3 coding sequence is TGTGCCAGCCGGGGACAGGTCTACAATGAGCAGTTCTTC. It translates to CASRGQVYNEQFF. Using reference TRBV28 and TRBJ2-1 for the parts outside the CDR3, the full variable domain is DVKVTQSSRYLVKRTGEKVFLECVQDMDHENMFWYRQDPGLGLRLIYFSYDVKMKEKGDIPEGYSVSREKKERFSLILESASTNQTSMYLCASRGQVYNEQFFGPGTRLTVL.